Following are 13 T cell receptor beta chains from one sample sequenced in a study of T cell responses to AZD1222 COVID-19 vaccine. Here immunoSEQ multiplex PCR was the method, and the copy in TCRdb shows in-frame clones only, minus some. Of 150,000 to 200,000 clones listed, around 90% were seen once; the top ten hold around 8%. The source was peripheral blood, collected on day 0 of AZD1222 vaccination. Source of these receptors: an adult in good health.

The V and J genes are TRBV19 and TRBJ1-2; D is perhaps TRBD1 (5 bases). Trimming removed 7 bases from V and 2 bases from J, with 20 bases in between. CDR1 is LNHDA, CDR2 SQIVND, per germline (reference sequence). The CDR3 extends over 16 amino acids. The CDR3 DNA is TGTGCCAGTACCCTTACGGCAGGGCCACAGAACTATGGCTACACCTTC. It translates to CASTLTAGPQNYGYTF. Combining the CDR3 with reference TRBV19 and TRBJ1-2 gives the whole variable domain DGGITQSPKYLFRKEGQNVTLSCEQNLNHDAMYWYRQDPGQGLRLIYYSQIVNDFQKGDIAEGYSVSREKKESFPLTVTSAQKNPTAFYLCASTLTAGPQNYGYTFGSGTRLTVV.

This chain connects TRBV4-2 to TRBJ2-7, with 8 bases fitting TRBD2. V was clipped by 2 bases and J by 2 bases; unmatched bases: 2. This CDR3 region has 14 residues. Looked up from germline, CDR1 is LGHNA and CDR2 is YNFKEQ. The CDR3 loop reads CASSQPAGAYEQYF. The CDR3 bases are TGTGCCAGCAGCCAACCAGCGGGGGCCTACGAGCAGTACTTC.

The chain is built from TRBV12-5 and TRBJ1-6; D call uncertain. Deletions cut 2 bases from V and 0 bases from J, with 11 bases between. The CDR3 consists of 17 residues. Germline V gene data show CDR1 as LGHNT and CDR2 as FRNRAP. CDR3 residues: CASGLKGFSSYNSPLHF. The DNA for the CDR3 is TGTGCTAGTGGTTTGAAAGGGTTTAGCTCCTATAATTCACCCCTCCACTTT.

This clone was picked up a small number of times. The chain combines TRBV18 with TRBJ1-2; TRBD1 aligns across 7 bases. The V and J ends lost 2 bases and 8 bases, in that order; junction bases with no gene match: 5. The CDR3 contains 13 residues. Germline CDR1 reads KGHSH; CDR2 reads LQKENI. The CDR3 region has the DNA TGTGCCAGCTCACCAGACAGGGCAGAGGGCTACACCTTC. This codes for CASSPDRAEGYTF.

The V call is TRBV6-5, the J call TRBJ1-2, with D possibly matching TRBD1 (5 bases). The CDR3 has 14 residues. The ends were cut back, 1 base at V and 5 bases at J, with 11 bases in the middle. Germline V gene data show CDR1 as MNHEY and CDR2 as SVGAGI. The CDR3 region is CASSYLGVRYGYTF. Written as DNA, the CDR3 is TGTGCCAGCAGTTACTTAGGGGTTAGGTATGGCTACACCTTC.

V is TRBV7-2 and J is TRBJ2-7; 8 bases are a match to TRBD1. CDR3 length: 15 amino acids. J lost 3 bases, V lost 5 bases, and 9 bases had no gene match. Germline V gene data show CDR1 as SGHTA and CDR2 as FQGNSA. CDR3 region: CASSVPPGQDYEQYF. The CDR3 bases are TGTGCCAGCAGCGTACCTCCGGGACAGGACTACGAGCAGTACTTC.

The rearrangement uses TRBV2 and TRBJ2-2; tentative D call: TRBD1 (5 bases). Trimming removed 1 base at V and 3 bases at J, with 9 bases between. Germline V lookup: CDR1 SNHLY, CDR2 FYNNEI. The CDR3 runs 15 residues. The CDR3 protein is CASSEGGRDTGELFF. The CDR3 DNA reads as TGTGCCAGCAGTGAAGGGGGCAGGGACACCGGGGAGCTGTTTTTT.

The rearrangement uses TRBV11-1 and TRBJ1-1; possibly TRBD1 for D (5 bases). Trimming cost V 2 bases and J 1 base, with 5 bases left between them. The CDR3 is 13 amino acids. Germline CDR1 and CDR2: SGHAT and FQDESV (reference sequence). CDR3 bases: TGTGCCAGCAGCTTAAGGGGGAACACTGAAGCTTTCTTT. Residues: CASSLRGNTEAFF. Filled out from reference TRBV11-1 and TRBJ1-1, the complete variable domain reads EAEVAQSPRYKITEKSQAVAFWCDPISGHATLYWYRQILGQGPELLVQFQDESVVDDSQLPKDRFSAERLKGVDSTLKIQPAELGDSAMYLCASSLRGNTEAFFGQGTRLTVV.

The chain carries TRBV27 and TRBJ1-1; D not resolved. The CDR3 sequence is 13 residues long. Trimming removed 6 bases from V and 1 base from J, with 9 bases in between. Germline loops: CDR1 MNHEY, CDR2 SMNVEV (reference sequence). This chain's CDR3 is CASSYSGNTEAFF. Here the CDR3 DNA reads TGTGCCAGCAGCTACTCAGGGAACACTGAAGCTTTCTTT.

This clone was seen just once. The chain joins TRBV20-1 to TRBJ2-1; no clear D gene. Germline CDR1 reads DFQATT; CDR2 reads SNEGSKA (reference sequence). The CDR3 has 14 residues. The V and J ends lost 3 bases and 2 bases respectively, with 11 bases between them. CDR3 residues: CSASGSPTYNEQFF. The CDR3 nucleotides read TGCAGTGCTAGTGGCTCCCCGACCTACAATGAGCAGTTCTTC.

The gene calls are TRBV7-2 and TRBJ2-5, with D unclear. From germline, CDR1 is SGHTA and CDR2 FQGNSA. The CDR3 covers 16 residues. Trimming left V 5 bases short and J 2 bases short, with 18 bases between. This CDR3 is CASSPYPSYGQETQYF. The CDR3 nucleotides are TGTGCCAGCAGCCCCTACCCCTCCTACGGTCAAGAGACCCAGTACTTC.

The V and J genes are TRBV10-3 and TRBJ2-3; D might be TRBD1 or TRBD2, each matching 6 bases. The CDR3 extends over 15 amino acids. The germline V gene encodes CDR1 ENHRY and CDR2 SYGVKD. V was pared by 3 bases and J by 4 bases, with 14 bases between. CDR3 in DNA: TGTGCCATCAGTGACCCCAGGGGAGGCCCAGATACGCAGTATTTT. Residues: CAISDPRGGPDTQYF.

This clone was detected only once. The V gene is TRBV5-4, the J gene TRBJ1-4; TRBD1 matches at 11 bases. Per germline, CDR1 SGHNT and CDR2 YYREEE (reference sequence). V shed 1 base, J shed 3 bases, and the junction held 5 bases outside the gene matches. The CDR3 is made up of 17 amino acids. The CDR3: CASSLPGQGASNEKLFF. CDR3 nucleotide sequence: TGTGCCAGCAGCTTGCCCGGACAGGGGGCCTCTAATGAAAAACTGTTTTTT. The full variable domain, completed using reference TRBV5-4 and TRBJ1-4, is ETGVTQSPTHLIKTRGQQVTLRCSSQSGHNTVSWYQQALGQGPQFIFQYYREEENGRGNFPPRFSGLQFPNYSSELNVNALELDDSALYLCASSLPGQGASNEKLFFGSGTQLSVL.